The 16 T cell receptor beta chains in this list originate from one sample, sequenced in a study of shared clonotypes between healthy human individuals. Here immunoSEQ multiplex PCR was the method, and the copy in TCRdb shows in-frame clones only, minus some. The sample lists about 1.5 million clones; nearly 99% were seen once. Sequencing was performed on naive CD4+ T cells sorted from blood. Subset defined: CD45RA+ positively selected. These receptors were taken from a man aged 25 to 40 in good health.

The V call is TRBV10-1, the J call TRBJ1-1, with D possibly TRBD1 on 5 matching bases. V was shortened by 6 bases and J by 4 bases, with 12 bases between the two germline ends. The CDR3 consists of 13 residues. Per the germline V gene, CDR1 is WNHNN and CDR2 is SYGVQD (reference sequence). The CDR3 loop is CASSAGGATEAFF. In DNA, the CDR3 is TGCGCCAGCAGCGCTGGGGGAGCCACTGAAGCTTTCTTT.

The chain links TRBV19 to TRBJ2-1; either TRBD1 or TRBD2 may supply D (5 bases each). The CDR3 is made up of 12 amino acids. V was pared by 5 bases and J by 4 bases, with 6 bases between. CDR1 and CDR2 from the germline V gene are LNHDA and SQIVND (reference sequence). The CDR3 DNA sequence: TGTGCCAGTAGTGGGGGATACAATGAGCAGTTCTTC. Translated: CASSGGYNEQFF.

This clone appeared a single time. At the DNA level, this CDR3 is encoded by other sequences in the same sample as well. This sequence joins TRBV29-1 and TRBJ2-5, with a possible D match to TRBD1 (6 bases). This CDR3 comprises 13 residues. CDR1 SQVTM and CDR2 ANQGSEA come from the germline V gene. V lost 1 base and J lost 5, with 11 bases in between. The CDR3 loop is CSVEAGGGETQYF. The CDR3 coding sequence is TGCAGCGTTGAAGCTGGGGGCGGTGAGACCCAGTACTTC.

This clone is a singleton in its sample. V and J are TRBV10-3 and TRBJ1-2; D may be TRBD1 (5 bases). V lost 4 bases and J 4 bases, leaving 10 bases between the germline ends. Germline assignment: CDR1 ENHRY and CDR2 SYGVKD. This CDR3 has 13 amino acids. CDR3 DNA sequence: TGTGCCATCAGTGTTCTTGGGACCTATGGCTACACCTTC. This encodes CAISVLGTYGYTF.

The chain is built from TRBV28 and TRBJ2-5, with D perhaps matching TRBD1 or TRBD2 (6 bases each). The germline V and J ends were trimmed by 3 bases and 5 bases, with 28 bases remaining between them. CDR1 and CDR2 (germline): MDHEN, SYDVKM. The CDR3 runs 19 residues. The CDR3 region is CASSFTGSAGPLGRETQYF. Written as DNA, the CDR3 is TGTGCCAGCAGTTTTACAGGGTCGGCGGGGCCCTTGGGAAGGGAGACCCAGTACTTC.

This clone appeared once. The V and J genes are TRBV20-1 and TRBJ2-7; D gene unclear. The CDR3 covers 11 residues. With 2 bases removed from V and 6 bases from J, the gap between germline ends came to 8 bases. Germline V lookup: CDR1 DFQATT, CDR2 SNEGSKA (reference sequence). CDR3 nucleotides: TGCAGTGCTAGACAGATCCGCGAGCAGTACTTC. It translates to CSARQIREQYF.

A remark on this clone: A junction boundary mismatches the germline segment, possibly from a read error. The genes are TRBV18 and TRBJ2-7; D call uncertain. Germline assignment: CDR1 KGHSH and CDR2 LQKENI. The length of the CDR3 is 12 residues. CDR3 residues: CASSPSGSLSNF. The CDR3 nucleotides read TGTGCCAGCTCACCATCGGGCTCTCTTTCGAACTTC.

This CDR3 reads CASSLGGRIYGYTF. CDR3 nucleotide sequence: TGCGCCAGCAGCTTGGGAGGACGGATCTATGGCTACACCTTC. The chain links TRBV5-1 to TRBJ1-2, with D unclear. The CDR3 is 14 residues long. The V gene lost 0 bases and the J gene lost 4 bases, with 10 bases spanning the gap. The V gene's germline CDR1 is SGHRS and CDR2 YFSETQ.

The chain recombines TRBV18 with TRBJ2-6; D is unclear. V was trimmed by 2 bases and J by 0 bases, leaving 14 bases between them. This CDR3 comprises 18 residues. CDR1 KGHSH and CDR2 LQKENI come from the germline V gene. CDR3 protein: CASSPLSSSDSGANVLTF. The CDR3 DNA reads TGTGCCAGCTCACCATTGAGCTCGAGCGACTCTGGGGCCAACGTCCTGACTTTC.

This chain links TRBV18 with TRBJ1-1; D gene ambiguous. This CDR3 has 14 amino acids. Trimming took off 6 bases at V and 1 base at J, with 12 bases between the two ends. Germline CDR1 reads KGHSH; CDR2 reads LQKENI. Here the CDR3 reads CASSSRQPNTEAFF. CDR3 bases: TGTGCCAGCTCTTCGAGGCAGCCGAACACTGAAGCTTTCTTT.

This clone has a single count. The rearrangement joins TRBV27 to TRBJ2-1; D is unclear. The CDR3 has 13 residues. Germline CDR1 and CDR2: MNHEY and SMNVEV (reference sequence). Trimming shortened V by 6 bases and J by 4 bases, and 10 bases separated the two germline ends. The CDR3 spells CASRWVDYNEQFF. CDR3 nucleotides: TGTGCCAGCAGATGGGTGGATTACAATGAGCAGTTCTTC.

The chain recombines TRBV5-5 with TRBJ2-2; no definite D call. Trimming left V 0 bases short and J 7 bases short, with 7 bases between. The V gene's germline CDR1 is SGHKS and CDR2 YYEKEE (reference sequence). The CDR3 consists of 13 residues. The CDR3 DNA reads as TGTGCCAGCAGCTTGGTGCAGAGCGGGGAGCTGTTTTTT. Residues: CASSLVQSGELFF. The full variable domain, completed using reference TRBV5-5 and TRBJ2-2, is DAGVTQSPTHLIKTRGQQVTLRCSPISGHKSVSWYQQVLGQGPQFIFQYYEKEERGRGNFPDRFSARQFPNYSSELNVNALLLGDSALYLCASSLVQSGELFFGEGSRLTVL.

J is TRBJ2-7 and V is TRBV10-1, with 11 bases fitting TRBD2. CDR3 length: 18 amino acids. Germline loops: CDR1 WNHNN, CDR2 SYGVQD (reference sequence). Trimming cost V 3 bases and J 3 bases; bases outside gene matches: 13. Here the CDR3 reads CASSDTGVGTSGDYEQYF. Written as DNA, the CDR3 is TGCGCCAGCAGTGATACAGGGGTCGGGACTAGCGGAGACTACGAGCAGTACTTC.

The CDR3, as DNA: TGTGCCAGCTCACCTTTAACGACATCCTCTAGCACAGATACGCAGTATTTT. Its translation is CASSPLTTSSSTDTQYF. The rearrangement joins TRBV18 to TRBJ2-3; no reliable D call. Germline CDR1 KGHSH, CDR2 LQKENI. V was shortened by 3 bases and J by 0 bases, with 16 bases between the two germline ends. The CDR3 is 17 amino acids.

The V call is TRBV29-1, the J call TRBJ2-1; 8 bases fit TRBD2. V shed 5 bases and J 4 bases; nucleotides not matched to a gene: 7. From germline, CDR1 is SQVTM and CDR2 ANQGSEA. The CDR3 consists of 14 residues. The CDR3 bases are TGCAGCGTTCCCGTAGCTAGCGGGTACAATGAGCAGTTCTTC. Translated, it gives CSVPVASGYNEQFF.

This clone was recorded once. The J gene is TRBJ2-7, the V gene TRBV5-6; D assignment may be TRBD1 or TRBD2 (5 bases each). Germline loops: CDR1 SGHDT, CDR2 YYEEEE. The CDR3 has 12 residues. The V end was cut by 5 bases, the J end by 7 bases, with 13 bases between. The CDR3 sequence is CASRRDRGEQYF. The CDR3, as DNA: TGTGCCAGCAGAAGGGACCGGGGTGAGCAGTACTTC.